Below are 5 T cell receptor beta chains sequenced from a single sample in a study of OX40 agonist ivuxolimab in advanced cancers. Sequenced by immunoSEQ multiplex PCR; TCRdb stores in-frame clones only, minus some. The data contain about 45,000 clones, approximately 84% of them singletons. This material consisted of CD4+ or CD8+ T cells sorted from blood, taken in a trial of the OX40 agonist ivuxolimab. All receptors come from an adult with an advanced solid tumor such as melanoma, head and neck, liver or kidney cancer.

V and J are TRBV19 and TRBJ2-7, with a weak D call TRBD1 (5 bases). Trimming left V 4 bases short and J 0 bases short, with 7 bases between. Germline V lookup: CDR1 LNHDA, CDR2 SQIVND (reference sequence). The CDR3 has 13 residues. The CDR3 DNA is TGTGCCAGTAGTACGACAGCCTCCTACGAGCAGTACTTC. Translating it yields CASSTTASYEQYF. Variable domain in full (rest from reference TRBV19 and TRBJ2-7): DGGITQSPKYLFRKEGQNVTLSCEQNLNHDAMYWYRQDPGQGLRLIYYSQIVNDFQKGDIAEGYSVSREKKESFPLTVTSAQKNPTAFYLCASSTTASYEQYFGPGTRLTVT.

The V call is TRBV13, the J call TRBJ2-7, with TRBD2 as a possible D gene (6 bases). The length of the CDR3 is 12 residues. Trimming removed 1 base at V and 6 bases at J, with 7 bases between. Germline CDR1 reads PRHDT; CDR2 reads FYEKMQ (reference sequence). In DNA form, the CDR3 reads TGTGCCAGCAGCTTAGACGGGAGCGAGCAGTACTTC. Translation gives CASSLDGSEQYF.

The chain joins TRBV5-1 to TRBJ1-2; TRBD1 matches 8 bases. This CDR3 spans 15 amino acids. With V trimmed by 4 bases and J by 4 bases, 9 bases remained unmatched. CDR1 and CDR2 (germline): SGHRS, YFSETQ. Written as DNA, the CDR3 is TGCGCCAGCAGCCCAGGACAGGGAGGGCTCTATGGCTACACCTTC. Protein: CASSPGQGGLYGYTF.

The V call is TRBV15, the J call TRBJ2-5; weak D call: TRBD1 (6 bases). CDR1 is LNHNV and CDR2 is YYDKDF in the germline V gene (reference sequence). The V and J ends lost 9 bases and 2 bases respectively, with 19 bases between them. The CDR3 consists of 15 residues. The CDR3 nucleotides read TGTGCCACGCGCCGACGCGAGGGGGTGCAAGAGACCCAGTACTTC. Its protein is CATRRREGVQETQYF.

CDR3 loop: CASSHLGPSYEQYF. The CDR3 DNA is TGTGCCAGCAGCCATCTGGGACCGTCCTACGAGCAGTACTTC. V and J are TRBV13 and TRBJ2-7; D possibly uses TRBD1 or TRBD2 (5 bases each). The CDR3 is made up of 14 amino acids. CDR1 is PRHDT and CDR2 is FYEKMQ in the germline V gene (reference sequence). V was trimmed by 5 bases and J by 1 base, leaving 12 bases between them.